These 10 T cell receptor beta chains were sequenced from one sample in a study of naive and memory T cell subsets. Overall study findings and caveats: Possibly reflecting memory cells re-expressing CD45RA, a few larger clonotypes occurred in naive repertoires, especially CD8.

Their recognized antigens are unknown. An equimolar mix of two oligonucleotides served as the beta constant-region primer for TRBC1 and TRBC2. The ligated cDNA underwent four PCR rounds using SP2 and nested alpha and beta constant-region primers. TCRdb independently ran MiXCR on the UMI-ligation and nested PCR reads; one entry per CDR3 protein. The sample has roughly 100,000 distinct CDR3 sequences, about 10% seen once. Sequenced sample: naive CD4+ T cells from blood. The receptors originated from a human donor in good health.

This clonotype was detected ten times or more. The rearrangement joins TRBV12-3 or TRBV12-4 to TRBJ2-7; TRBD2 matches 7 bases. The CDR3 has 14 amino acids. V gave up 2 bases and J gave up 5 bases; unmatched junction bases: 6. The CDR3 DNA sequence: TGTGCCAGCAGTTTAAATGCGGGGGTGAACGAGCAGTACTTC. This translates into CASSLNAGVNEQYF.

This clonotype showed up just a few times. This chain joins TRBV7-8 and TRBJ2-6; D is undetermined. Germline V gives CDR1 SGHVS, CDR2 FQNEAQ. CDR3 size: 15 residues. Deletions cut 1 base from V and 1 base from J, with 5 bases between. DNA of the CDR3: TGTGCCAGCAGCTTAGGCCCGTCTGGGGCCAACGTCCTGACTTTC. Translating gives CASSLGPSGANVLTF.

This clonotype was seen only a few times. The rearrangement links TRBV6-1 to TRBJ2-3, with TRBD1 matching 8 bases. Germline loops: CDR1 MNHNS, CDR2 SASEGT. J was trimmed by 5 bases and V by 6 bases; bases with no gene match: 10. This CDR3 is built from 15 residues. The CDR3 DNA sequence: TGTGCCAGCAGAGTCCCAGGGGGCATCTTAGATACGCAGTATTTT. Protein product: CASRVPGGILDTQYF.

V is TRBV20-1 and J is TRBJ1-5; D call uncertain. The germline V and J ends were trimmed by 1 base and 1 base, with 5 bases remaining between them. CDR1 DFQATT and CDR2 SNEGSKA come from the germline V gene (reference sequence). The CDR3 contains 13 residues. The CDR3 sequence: CSARVSSNQPQHF. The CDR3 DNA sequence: TGCAGTGCTAGAGTTTCGAGCAATCAGCCCCAGCATTTT.

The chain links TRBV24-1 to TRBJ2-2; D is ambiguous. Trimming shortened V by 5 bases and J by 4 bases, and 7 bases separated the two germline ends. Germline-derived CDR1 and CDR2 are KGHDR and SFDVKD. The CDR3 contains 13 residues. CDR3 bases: TGTGCCACCAGTGGCCCGGGCACCGGGGAGCTGTTTTTT. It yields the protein CATSGPGTGELFF.

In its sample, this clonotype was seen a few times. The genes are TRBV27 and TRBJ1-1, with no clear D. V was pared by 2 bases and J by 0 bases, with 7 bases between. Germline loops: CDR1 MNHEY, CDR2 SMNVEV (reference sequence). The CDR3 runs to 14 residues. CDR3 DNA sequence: TGTGCCAGCAGTTTAAGGTCAGTGAACACTGAAGCTTTCTTT. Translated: CASSLRSVNTEAFF.

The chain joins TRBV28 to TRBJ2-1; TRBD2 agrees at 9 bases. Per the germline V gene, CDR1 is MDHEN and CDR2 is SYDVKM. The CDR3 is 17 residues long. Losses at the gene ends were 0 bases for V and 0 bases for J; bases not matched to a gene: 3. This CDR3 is CASSLWSGGSSYNEQFF. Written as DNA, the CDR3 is TGTGCCAGCAGTTTATGGAGCGGGGGGAGCTCCTACAATGAGCAGTTCTTC.

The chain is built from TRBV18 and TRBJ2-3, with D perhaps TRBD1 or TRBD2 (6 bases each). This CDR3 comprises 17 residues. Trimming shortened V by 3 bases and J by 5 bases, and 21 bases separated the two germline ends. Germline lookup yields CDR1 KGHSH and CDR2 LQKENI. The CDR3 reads CASSPINGGARGDTQYF. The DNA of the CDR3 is TGTGCCAGCTCACCGATAAATGGCGGGGCCAGGGGAGATACGCAGTATTTT.

The CDR3 is CASSPTRGGGNKKLFF. The CDR3 DNA sequence: TGTGCCAGCAGCCCCACTCGGGGAGGGGGAAATAAAAAACTGTTTTTT. This sequence joins TRBV25-1 and TRBJ1-4; tentative D call: TRBD1 (6 bases). This CDR3 contains 16 residues. The germline V and J ends were trimmed by 6 bases and 9 bases, with 23 bases remaining between them. CDR1 MGHDK and CDR2 SYGVNS come from the germline V gene.

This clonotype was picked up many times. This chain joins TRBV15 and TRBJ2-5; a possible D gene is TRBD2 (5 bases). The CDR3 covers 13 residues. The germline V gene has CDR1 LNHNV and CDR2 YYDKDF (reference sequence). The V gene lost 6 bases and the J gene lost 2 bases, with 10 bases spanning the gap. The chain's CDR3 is CATSTRKQETQYF. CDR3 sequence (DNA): TGTGCCACCAGTACTAGGAAACAAGAGACCCAGTACTTC. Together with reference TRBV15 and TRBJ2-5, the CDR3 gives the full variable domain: DAMVIQNPRYQVTQFGKPVTLSCSQTLNHNVMYWYQQKSSQAPKLLFHYYDKDFNNEADTPDNFQSRRPNTSFCFLDIRSPGLGDTAMYLCATSTRKQETQYFGPGTRLLVL.